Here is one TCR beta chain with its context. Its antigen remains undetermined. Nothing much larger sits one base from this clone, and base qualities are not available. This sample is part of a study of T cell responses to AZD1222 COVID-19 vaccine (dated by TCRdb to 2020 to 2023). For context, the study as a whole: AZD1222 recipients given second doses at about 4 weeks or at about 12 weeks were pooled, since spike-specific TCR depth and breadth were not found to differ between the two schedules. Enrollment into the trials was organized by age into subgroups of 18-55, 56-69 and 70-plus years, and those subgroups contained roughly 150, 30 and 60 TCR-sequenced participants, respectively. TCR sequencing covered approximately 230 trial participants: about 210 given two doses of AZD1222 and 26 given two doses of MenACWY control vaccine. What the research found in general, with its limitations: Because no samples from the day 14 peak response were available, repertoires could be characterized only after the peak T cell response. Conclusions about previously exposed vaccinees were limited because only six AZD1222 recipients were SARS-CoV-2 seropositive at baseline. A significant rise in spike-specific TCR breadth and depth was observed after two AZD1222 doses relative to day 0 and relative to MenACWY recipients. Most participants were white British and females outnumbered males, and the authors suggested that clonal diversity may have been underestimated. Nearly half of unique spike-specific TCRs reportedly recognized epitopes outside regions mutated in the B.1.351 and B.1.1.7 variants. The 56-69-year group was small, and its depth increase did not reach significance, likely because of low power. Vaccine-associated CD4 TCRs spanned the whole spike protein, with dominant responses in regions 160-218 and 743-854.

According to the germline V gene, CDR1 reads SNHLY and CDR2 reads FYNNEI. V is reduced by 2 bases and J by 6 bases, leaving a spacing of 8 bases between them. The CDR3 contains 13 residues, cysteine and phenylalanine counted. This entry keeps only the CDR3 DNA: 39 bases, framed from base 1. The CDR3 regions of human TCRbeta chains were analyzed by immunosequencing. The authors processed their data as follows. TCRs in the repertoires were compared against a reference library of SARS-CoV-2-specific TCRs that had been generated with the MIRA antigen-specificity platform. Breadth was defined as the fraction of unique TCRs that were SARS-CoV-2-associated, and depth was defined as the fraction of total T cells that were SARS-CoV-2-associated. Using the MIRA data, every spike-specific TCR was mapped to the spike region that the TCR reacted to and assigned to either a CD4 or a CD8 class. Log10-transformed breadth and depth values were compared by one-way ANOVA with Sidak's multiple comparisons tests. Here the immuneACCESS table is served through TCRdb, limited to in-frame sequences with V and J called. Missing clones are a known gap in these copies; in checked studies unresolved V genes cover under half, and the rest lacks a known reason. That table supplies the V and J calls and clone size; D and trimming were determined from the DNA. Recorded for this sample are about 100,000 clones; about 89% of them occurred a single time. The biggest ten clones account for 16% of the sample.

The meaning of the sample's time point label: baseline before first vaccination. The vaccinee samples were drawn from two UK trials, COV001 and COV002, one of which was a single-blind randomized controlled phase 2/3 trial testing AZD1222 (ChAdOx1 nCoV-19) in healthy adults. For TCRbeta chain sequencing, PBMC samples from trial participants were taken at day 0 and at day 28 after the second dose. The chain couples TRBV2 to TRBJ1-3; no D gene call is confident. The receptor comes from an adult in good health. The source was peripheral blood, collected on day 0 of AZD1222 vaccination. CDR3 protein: CASSESRKNTIYF. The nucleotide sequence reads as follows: TGTGCCAGCAGTGAAAGTCGGAAAAACACCATATATTTT.